This is a list of T cell receptor beta chains from one sample in a study of blood T cell repertoires in COVID-19. Sequencing was performed with immunoSEQ multiplex PCR; in TCRdb, only in-frame clones are kept and a portion is missing. The data contain 170,000 or so clones, about 88% of them seen just once; the ten biggest clones take up roughly 7%. Specimen: PBMCs or T cells enriched from blood (not recorded which). Source of these receptors: a woman aged 45-65 years who had recovered from COVID-19. The CDR3 runs from the conserved cysteine through the conserved F or W. D genes are given only for firm matches. Size tells how often a clone was seen (once, few, many) or the class of an expanded clone, and some rows leave it out.

D gene | clone size | CDR3 length | J gene | V gene | CDR3 protein | CDR3 DNA
TRBD2 | NA | 17 | TRBJ2-7 | TRBV14 | CASSPRSLIAGGYEQYF | TGTGCCAGCAGCCCTCGGAGCCTTATAGCGGGCGGGTACGAGCAGTACTTC
NA | few | 14 | TRBJ1-1 | TRBV27 | CASSLLNRDTEAFF | TGTGCCAGCAGTTTACTCAACAGGGACACTGAAGCTTTCTTT
NA | once | 12 | TRBJ2-1 | TRBV27 | CASTDIYNEQFF | TGTGCCAGCACAGATATCTACAATGAGCAGTTCTTC
TRBD2 | NA | 14 | TRBJ2-1 | TRBV5-1 | CASSLGGSYNEQFF | TGCGCCAGCAGCTTAGGCGGGAGCTACAATGAGCAGTTCTTC
TRBD1 | NA | 13 | TRBJ1-2 | TRBV9 | CASSGGQGFGYTF | TGTGCCAGCAGCGGAGGACAGGGGTTTGGCTACACCTTC
TRBD2 | NA | 19 | TRBJ2-1 | TRBV27 | CASSLISSGTSGSYNEQFF | TGTGCCAGCAGCCTGATCTCATCCGGGACTAGTGGTTCCTACAATGAGCAGTTCTTC
TRBD2 | few | 14 | TRBJ2-1 | TRBV2 | CASSSGTSANEQFF | TGTGCCAGCAGCTCCGGGACTAGCGCCAATGAGCAGTTCTTC
TRBD2 | NA | 15 | TRBJ2-2 | TRBV7-8 | CASSFGLASTGELFF | TGTGCCAGCAGCTTTGGACTAGCTAGCACCGGGGAGCTGTTTTTT
NA | NA | 13 | TRBJ2-2 | TRBV11-3 | CASSLSRTGELFF | TGTGCCAGCAGCTTATCACGGACCGGGGAGCTGTTTTTT
TRBD1 | NA | 14 | TRBJ1-2 | TRBV27 | CASSTGEQPYGYTF | TGTGCCAGCAGCACAGGGGAACAGCCCTATGGCTACACCTTC
TRBD2 | NA | 15 | TRBJ2-7 | TRBV11-3 | CASSLGTSGRGEQYF | TGTGCCAGCAGCTTAGGGACTAGCGGGAGGGGCGAGCAGTACTTC
NA | NA | 16 | TRBJ1-4 | TRBV25-1 | CASSEYRGELNEKLFF | TGTGCCAGCAGTGAATATCGGGGGGAACTTAATGAAAAACTGTTTTTT
TRBD1 | NA | 13 | TRBJ2-1 | TRBV10-1 | CASSRTGDNEQFF | TGCGCCAGCAGTCGGACAGGGGACAATGAGCAGTTCTTC
NA | NA | 11 | TRBJ1-4 | TRBV20-1 | CSAGLSEKLFF | TGCAGTGCTGGACTCAGTGAAAAACTGTTTTTT
NA | NA | 14 | TRBJ1-1 | TRBV29-1 | CSVTDWKMNTEAFF | TGCAGCGTGACAGACTGGAAGATGAACACTGAAGCTTTCTTT
NA | NA | 15 | TRBJ1-5 | TRBV19 | CASSTRGAGNQPQHF | TGTGCCAGTAGTACTCGGGGGGCGGGCAATCAGCCCCAGCATTTT